The 25 T cell receptor beta chains presented below share a single source sample, sequenced in a study of CD8+CD57+ T cells in acquired aplastic anemia. Both TCR beta VDJ combination and CDR3 sequence profiling were carried out. Genomic DNA was the template for this profiling. TCRdb fed the reads into MiXCR, producing one record per CDR3 protein. The repertoire includes more than 150,000 distinct CDR3 sequences, 46% of them detected once, and around 2.9% sits in the top ten. Input material: sorted CD4+, CD8+, or CD8+CD57+ T cells (not recorded which) from PBMCs. The receptors stem from a human donor in good health.

The table lists this clonotype with many counts. The gene calls are TRBV4-3 and TRBJ1-2; 8 bases are shared with TRBD1. Germline assignment: CDR1 LGHNA and CDR2 YSLEER. The CDR3 runs 15 residues. V trimming: 3 bases; J trimming: 4 bases; junction bases outside the gene matches: 7. DNA of the CDR3: TGCGCCAGCAGCCAGGCGGACAGGGTTGGCTATGGCTACACCTTC. Translation gives CASSQADRVGYGYTF.

This clonotype was detected ten times or more. The gene calls are TRBV19 and TRBJ2-6; 9 bases are shared with TRBD1. Unmatched junction bases numbered 5, after V lost 5 bases and J lost 0 bases. The CDR3 runs to 17 residues. Germline CDR1 is LNHDA and CDR2 is SQIVND (reference sequence). This CDR3 is CASSRGQGLSGANVLTF. CDR3 sequence (DNA): TGTGCCAGTAGTCGGGGACAGGGTCTCTCTGGGGCCAACGTCCTGACTTTC.

Of note for this clonotype: Being one base from a much bigger clone, this may be a read error. This chain links TRBV11-2 with TRBJ2-3, with a possible D match to TRBD1 (5 bases). This CDR3 is built from 16 residues. Germline-derived CDR1 and CDR2 are SGHAT and FQNNGV. The CDR3 is CASRTRVMSSTDTQCF. The CDR3 DNA is TGTGCCAGCAGGACCAGGGTTATGAGTTCTACAGATACGCAGTGTTTT.

This clonotype was counted once. The CDR3 reads CATSVPGGTDTQYF. Written as DNA, the CDR3 is TGTGCCACCAGTGTCCCAGGGGGCACAGATACGCAGTATTTT. J is TRBJ2-3 and V is TRBV24-1; D is perhaps TRBD1 (6 bases). There are 14 residues in the CDR3. V shed 5 bases and J shed 1 base, with 9 bases lying between them. Germline CDR1 and CDR2: KGHDR and SFDVKD.

This clonotype was counted between two and nine times. The chain carries TRBV6-1 and TRBJ2-1, with D possibly being TRBD2 (6 bases). Per the germline V gene, CDR1 is MNHNS and CDR2 is SASEGT. V lost 6 bases and J lost 0, with 15 bases in between. This CDR3 is built from 16 residues. For the CDR3, the DNA is TGTGCCAGCAGCAAGAGAACGGGAGTCTCCTACAATGAGCAGTTCTTC. Translating gives CASSKRTGVSYNEQFF.

With respect to this clonotype: This may arise from a read error, as a much more abundant clone is one base away. The conserved phenylalanine or tryptophan is not found at the CDR3 terminus, so this likely reflects a read error. This sequence joins TRBV7-3 and TRBJ2-2, with D possibly matching TRBD2 (5 bases). CDR1 is SGHTA, CDR2 FQGTGA, per germline. Trimming cost V 3 bases and J 1 base, with 9 bases left between them. The CDR3 spans 15 residues. CDR3: CASSLKLGNTGELFL. As DNA, the CDR3 is TGTGCCAGCAGCTTGAAACTAGGGAACACCGGGGAGCTGTTTCTT.

The CDR3 spells CASSMDRGSNYGYTF. The CDR3 bases are TGTGCCAGTAGTATGGACAGGGGGTCTAACTATGGCTACACCTTC. This sequence joins TRBV19 and TRBJ1-2; 10 nucleotides line up with TRBD1. Germline V gene data show CDR1 as LNHDA and CDR2 as SQIVND (reference sequence). The J segment lost 0 bases and the V segment lost 3 bases, leaving 1 base of the junction unmatched. This CDR3 contains 15 residues.

This clonotype was observed many times. This chain uses TRBV5-5 with TRBJ2-1; a weak D match, TRBD2 (6 bases). V was trimmed by 4 bases and J by 4 bases, leaving 18 bases between them. The CDR3 has 16 residues. Germline CDR1 and CDR2: SGHKS and YYEKEE (reference sequence). CDR3 amino acids: CASSLGTSQGYNEQFF. In nucleotides, the CDR3 is TGTGCCAGCAGCCTAGGGACTTCCCAAGGGTACAATGAGCAGTTCTTC.

This clonotype was found many times. The chain recombines TRBV6-1 with TRBJ1-5; TRBD1 matches at 7 bases. V was pared by 7 bases and J by 3 bases, with 12 bases of the junction left unmatched. This CDR3 has 16 residues. The germline gives CDR1 MNHNS, CDR2 SASEGT. Written as DNA, the CDR3 is TGTGCCAGCACCGCCAGGGGGGAGGTGAACAATCAGCCCCAGCATTTT. Protein sequence: CASTARGEVNNQPQHF.

This clonotype was seen repeatedly, ten times or more. The V call is TRBV19, the J call TRBJ1-6; no clear D gene. From germline, CDR1 is LNHDA and CDR2 SQIVND (reference sequence). The length of the CDR3 is 13 residues. V was pared by 4 bases and J by 5 bases, with 6 bases between. The CDR3 DNA reads TGTGCCAGTAGTAAAATGGATAATTCACCCCTCCACTTT. Encoded protein: CASSKMDNSPLHF. The full variable domain, rest sourced from reference TRBV19 and TRBJ1-6, is DGGITQSPKYLFRKEGQNVTLSCEQNLNHDAMYWYRQDPGQGLRLIYYSQIVNDFQKGDIAEGYSVSREKKESFPLTVTSAQKNPTAFYLCASSKMDNSPLHFGNGTRLTVT.

The chain links TRBV10-1 to TRBJ2-7; 11 bases are a match to TRBD2. CDR3 length: 14 residues. The junction had 3 bases not matched to a gene; V was cut back by 7 bases and J by 1 base. Per germline, CDR1 WNHNN and CDR2 SYGVQD (reference sequence). CDR3 nucleotide sequence: TGCGCCAGCACTAGCGGGGGGAGGTCCTACGAGCAGTACTTC. This codes for CASTSGGRSYEQYF.

The gene calls are TRBV25-1 and TRBJ2-1; perhaps TRBD1 as D (6 bases). This CDR3 contains 12 residues. Germline V gene sequence: CDR1 MGHDK, CDR2 SYGVNS. The V end lost 10 bases, the J end lost 6 bases, and 13 bases lay between the germline ends. The CDR3 loop reads CAILAQGNEQFF. As DNA, the CDR3 is TGTGCCATTCTCGCACAGGGCAATGAGCAGTTCTTC.

J is TRBJ2-3 and V is TRBV9; D ambiguous. Trimming removed 0 bases from V and 5 bases from J, with 4 bases in between. Germline CDR1 is SGDLS and CDR2 is YYNGEE. CDR3 length: 12 residues. The CDR3 DNA is TGTGCCAGCAGCGTAGGGGTAGATACGCAGTATTTT. Translating it yields CASSVGVDTQYF.

This clonotype was found many times. The genes are TRBV20-1 and TRBJ2-3; possible D gene TRBD2, 6 bases. CDR3 length: 12 residues. Trimming removed 5 bases from V and 6 bases from J, with 12 bases in between. The germline V gene has CDR1 DFQATT and CDR2 SNEGSKA (reference sequence). The CDR3 loop is CSAERARDTQYF. The CDR3 DNA follows: TGCAGTGCTGAGCGGGCCAGGGATACGCAGTATTTT.

In this sample, this clonotype turned up a few times. The rearrangement joins TRBV20-1 to TRBJ1-4, with 7 positions matching TRBD1. Germline assignment: CDR1 DFQATT and CDR2 SNEGSKA (reference sequence). This CDR3 has 15 amino acids. The V gene end was trimmed by 3 bases and the J gene end by 0 bases; junction bases not matched to a gene: 4. The chain's CDR3 is CSARLQGATNEKLFF. The CDR3 nucleotides read TGCAGTGCTAGGCTTCAGGGGGCAACTAATGAAAAACTGTTTTTT.

Remarks on this clonotype: A much larger clone sits a single nucleotide away, making a read error possible. This chain links TRBV2 with TRBJ2-2, with 12 bases that match TRBD2. This CDR3 has 14 residues. Germline V gene lookup returns CDR1 SNHLY and CDR2 FYNNEI. J lost 5 bases, V lost 8 bases, and 3 bases had no gene match. CDR3 sequence: CASGLAGRTGELFF. CDR3 in DNA: TGTGCCAGCGGACTAGCGGGAAGGACCGGGGAGCTGTTTTTT.

This clonotype has a handful of counts. This rearrangement joins TRBV2 to TRBJ1-1; D perhaps matches TRBD1 (6 bases). The germline V gene encodes CDR1 SNHLY and CDR2 FYNNEI. Deletions cut 6 bases from V and 7 bases from J, with 18 bases between. CDR3 length: 14 residues. The CDR3 DNA reads TGTGCCAGCAGCTTAACGGGGGGCGGAGGTGAAGCTTTCTTT. Encoded protein: CASSLTGGGGEAFF.

This clonotype was detected a few times. The rearrangement links TRBV5-5 to TRBJ2-7; TRBD1 agrees at 7 bases. Germline V lookup: CDR1 SGHKS, CDR2 YYEKEE (reference sequence). This CDR3 region has 14 residues. V lost 5 bases, J lost 0 bases, and 5 bases stayed unmatched. CDR3 DNA: TGTGCCAGCAGGCGTCGGGACAGCTCCTACGAGCAGTACTTC. Its protein product is CASRRRDSSYEQYF.

The CDR3 spells CASSASPNQPQHF. The CDR3 DNA reads as TGTGCCAGCAGTGCGTCCCCCAATCAGCCCCAGCATTTT. The gene calls are TRBV2 and TRBJ1-5; D call uncertain. The CDR3 contains 13 residues. Germline CDR1 and CDR2: SNHLY and FYNNEI. The V gene lost 4 bases and the J gene lost 3 bases, with 7 bases spanning the gap.

This clonotype was seen only a few times. V is TRBV30 and J is TRBJ1-5; D unclear. CDR1 and CDR2 (germline): GTSNPN, SVGIG (reference sequence). The ends were cut back, 0 bases at V and 3 bases at J, with 9 bases in the middle. The CDR3 covers 14 residues. CDR3 amino acids: CAWSVGGPNQPQHF. The CDR3 DNA follows: TGTGCCTGGAGTGTAGGAGGACCCAATCAGCCCCAGCATTTT.

The rearrangement links TRBV19 to TRBJ2-7, with D unclear. Germline V gene lookup returns CDR1 LNHDA and CDR2 SQIVND (reference sequence). V was shortened by 9 bases and J by 12 bases, with 12 bases between the two germline ends. CDR3 length equals 9 residues. The CDR3 region has the DNA TGTGCCAGCCGACCCCGATGGTACTTC. Amino acids: CASRPRWYF.

This CDR3 reads CASSQAASGRQAYEQYF. The CDR3 DNA is TGTGCCAGCAGCCAAGCAGCTAGCGGGAGACAAGCCTACGAGCAGTACTTC. The V call is TRBV14, the J call TRBJ2-7; 10 nucleotides align to TRBD2. The germline CDR1 and CDR2 sequences are SGHDN and FVKESK. J lost 2 bases, V lost 1 base, and 8 bases had no gene match. The CDR3 runs 17 residues.

This clonotype was detected only once. The V call is TRBV10-3, the J call TRBJ2-7; unclear D gene. Germline values: CDR1 ENHRY, CDR2 SYGVKD. The CDR3 contains 12 residues. The germline V and J ends were trimmed by 10 bases and 5 bases, with 15 bases remaining between them. In DNA form, the CDR3 reads TGTGCCAGCAGCCACTCCGTCCACGAGCAGTACTTC. Its translation: CASSHSVHEQYF.

The sample holds many counts of this clonotype. The chain is built from TRBV2 and TRBJ2-5; tentative D call: TRBD2 (6 bases). The germline V and J ends were trimmed by 4 bases and 0 bases, with 12 bases remaining between them. The CDR3 sequence is 15 residues long. The germline gives CDR1 SNHLY, CDR2 FYNNEI. CDR3 residues: CASSVDRGNQETQYF. CDR3 DNA sequence: TGTGCCAGCAGTGTAGATCGCGGGAACCAAGAGACCCAGTACTTC.

The chain combines TRBV20-1 with TRBJ2-5; a possible D gene is TRBD1 (6 bases). In germline, CDR1 is DFQATT, CDR2 SNEGSKA (reference sequence). V was cut by 6 bases and J by 9 bases, with 17 bases left in between. This CDR3 comprises 12 residues. The CDR3 protein is CSAYGRSGAQYF. The CDR3 bases are TGCAGTGCCTACGGACGGTCAGGGGCCCAGTACTTC.